The sequence of this TCR beta chain was determined in a study of early stage breast cancer tumors. As for the study in general: Roughly 9.6-fold was the mean read coverage per sample. Study outcomes and limitations: Tumors had roughly 2.5-fold higher T cell density than normal breast.

As for this clone: Its antigen is unknown.

CDR1 is MNHNS and CDR2 is SASEGT in the germline V gene. This CDR3 has 14 amino acids. Trimming took off 6 bases at V and 1 base at J, with 9 bases between the two ends. Repertoires were generated with immunoSEQ multiplex PCR, while TCRdb's copy carries only in-frame clones and drops some. The top ten clones hold about 4.4% of a sample with fewer than 70,000 clones, more than 70% of them seen once. The TCR sequence derives from a person aged 35-50 years with breast cancer. The sample taken for sequencing was blood. V and J are TRBV6-1 and TRBJ2-2, with D hard to call. CDR3 in amino acids: CASRKGQNTGELFF. CDR3 DNA sequence: TGTGCCAGCAGAAAGGGTCAGAACACCGGGGAGCTGTTTTTT.